A single sample gave rise to the 10 T cell receptor beta chains below, sequenced in a study of T cells after posttransplantation cyclophosphamide. Measured with immunoSEQ multiplex PCR; TCRdb has only the in-frame clones, and not every one. The sample contains about 6,800 clones, about 92% of which appear only once. Treatment was busulfan-fludarabine conditioning, a marrow graft, and cyclophosphamide on days +3 and +4. The sequencing used PBMCs, collected approximately 1,500 days after allogeneic stem cell transplant with posttransplant cyclophosphamide. These receptors all stem from a female patient aged 50-65 years who received an allogeneic stem cell transplant from a related donor, was CMV-positive, and had no GVHD. Some T cells may be transferred from the graft donor.

The J gene is TRBJ2-7, the V gene TRBV9; 7 bases line up with TRBD1. This CDR3 region has 14 residues. Trimming removed 4 bases from V and 4 bases from J; junction bases left unmatched: 8. CDR1 SGDLS and CDR2 YYNGEE come from the germline V gene. The CDR3 nucleotides read TGTGCCAGCAGCTTCAGGGGACAGCTGTACGAGCAGTACTTC. Amino acids: CASSFRGQLYEQYF. The variable domain in full, with the rest retrieved from reference TRBV9 and TRBJ2-7, is DSGVTQTPKHLITATGQRVTLRCSPRSGDLSVYWYQQSLDQGLQFLIQYYNGEERAKGNILERFSAQQFPDLHSELNLSSLELGDSALYFCASSFRGQLYEQYFGPGTRLTVT.

This clone was detected once. V and J are TRBV28 and TRBJ2-2; 7 nucleotides line up with TRBD2. V was pared by 3 bases and J by 3 bases, with 13 bases of the junction left unmatched. This CDR3 is built from 18 residues. Germline V gives CDR1 MDHEN, CDR2 SYDVKM. The CDR3 sequence is CASSFPLRLLADTGELFF. CDR3 DNA: TGTGCCAGCAGTTTTCCCCTCAGGTTGCTAGCGGACACCGGGGAGCTGTTTTTT.

V gene TRBV7-2 combines with J gene TRBJ2-5, with D tentatively TRBD2 (6 bases). Trimming shortened V by 2 bases and J by 5 bases, and 12 bases separated the two germline ends. Per the germline V gene, CDR1 is SGHTA and CDR2 is FQGNSA. The CDR3 runs 14 residues. CDR3: CASSLRPGRETQYF. Here the CDR3 DNA reads TGTGCCAGCAGCTTACGGCCAGGGAGGGAGACCCAGTACTTC.

The rearrangement uses TRBV6-1 and TRBJ2-1, with TRBD2 as a possible D gene (6 bases). V lost 10 bases to trimming and J lost 3 bases, with 16 bases between them. The germline gives CDR1 MNHNS, CDR2 SASEGT. CDR3 length: 14 amino acids. DNA of the CDR3: TGTGCCATCTCCGTGGCGGGAATCTACAATGAGCAGTTCTTC. Encoded protein: CAISVAGIYNEQFF.

The gene calls are TRBV5-1 and TRBJ1-2; 7 nucleotides align to TRBD1. Trimming at V came to 6 bases and at J to 4 bases, leaving 0 bases not matched to a gene. The CDR3 spans 11 residues. Germline V gene sequence: CDR1 SGHRS, CDR2 YFSETQ. CDR3 nucleotide sequence: TGCGCCAGCACAGGGGGCTATGGCTACACCTTC. It encodes CASTGGYGYTF.

V gene TRBV7-9 combines with J gene TRBJ2-5; TRBD1 aligns across 8 bases. Germline CDR1 and CDR2: SEHNR and FQNEAQ (reference sequence). The CDR3 sequence is 14 residues long. Trimming at V came to 6 bases and at J to 3 bases, leaving 6 bases not matched to a gene. The CDR3, as DNA: TGTGCCAGCAGGAACTCGGACAGGGAAGAGACCCAGTACTTC. It encodes CASRNSDREETQYF. The full variable domain, with the rest looked up from reference TRBV7-9 and TRBJ2-5, is DTGVSQNPRHKITKRGQNVTFRCDPISEHNRLYWYRQTLGQGPEFLTYFQNEAQLEKSRLLSDRFSAERPKGSFSTLEIQRTEQGDSAMYLCASRNSDREETQYFGPGTRLLVL.

This clone has just a few counts. This rearrangement joins TRBV7-9 to TRBJ2-7, with 9 bases aligning to TRBD2. Germline CDR1 is SEHNR and CDR2 is FQNEAQ (reference sequence). This CDR3 spans 15 amino acids. J was trimmed by 4 bases and V by 0 bases; bases with no gene match: 4. The CDR3, as DNA: TGTGCCAGCAGCTTAGCTAGCGGGAGTATGTACGAGCAGTACTTC. This translates into CASSLASGSMYEQYF.

The chain uses TRBV4-1 and TRBJ2-5; 10 bases fit TRBD2. Germline values: CDR1 MGHRA, CDR2 YSYEKL. V was pared by 1 base and J by 3 bases, with 5 bases of the junction left unmatched. The CDR3 runs 16 residues. CDR3: CASSQGAGGGEETQYF. The CDR3 DNA reads as TGCGCCAGCAGCCAAGGAGCGGGAGGGGGGGAAGAGACCCAGTACTTC.

The chain recombines TRBV29-1 with TRBJ2-5, with 7 positions matching TRBD1. The CDR3 covers 13 residues. The V and J ends lost 6 bases and 7 bases, in that order; junction bases with no gene match: 11. Germline CDR1 and CDR2: SQVTM and ANQGSEA. The CDR3 sequence is CSVRGTAGGTQYF. CDR3 bases: TGCAGCGTGAGGGGGACAGCAGGCGGGACCCAGTACTTC.

The chain employs TRBV5-1 and TRBJ2-5, with D possibly TRBD2 on 5 matching bases. Germline V CDR1 and CDR2: SGHRS, YFSETQ. V lost 0 bases, J lost 7 bases, and 7 bases lay in between. CDR3 length: 12 amino acids. The CDR3 coding sequence is TGCGCCAGCAGCTTGGAAGGAGGGACCCAGTACTTC. Translation gives CASSLEGGTQYF.